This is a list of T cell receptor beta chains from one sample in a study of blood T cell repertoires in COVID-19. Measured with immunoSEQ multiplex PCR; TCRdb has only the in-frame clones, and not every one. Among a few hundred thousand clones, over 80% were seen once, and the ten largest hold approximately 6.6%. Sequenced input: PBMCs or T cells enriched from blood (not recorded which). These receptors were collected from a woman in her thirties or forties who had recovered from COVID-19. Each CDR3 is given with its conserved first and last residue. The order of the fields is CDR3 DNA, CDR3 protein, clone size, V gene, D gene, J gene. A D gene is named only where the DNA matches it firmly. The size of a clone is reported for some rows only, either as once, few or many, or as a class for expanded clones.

CDR3 DNA: TGTGCCAGCAGCTTAGCTTTTTCCTGGACTTCACGGAGTGAGCAGTTCTTC
CDR3 protein: CASSLAFSWTSRSEQFF
clone size: .
V gene: TRBV7-2
D gene: .
J gene: TRBJ2-1

CDR3 DNA: TGTGCCAGCAGTTTGAGCAGGGTTAGAAACACCATATATTTT
CDR3 protein: CASSLSRVRNTIYF
clone size: .
V gene: TRBV28
D gene: .
J gene: TRBJ1-3

CDR3 DNA: TGTGCCAGCTCACCCGGACTAGCGGGAGGGATGGGGAATGAGCAGTTCTTC
CDR3 protein: CASSPGLAGGMGNEQFF
clone size: .
V gene: TRBV18
D gene: TRBD2
J gene: TRBJ2-1

CDR3 DNA: TGTGCCAGCAGCTTACGGCAGGACCAAGAGACCCAGTACTTC
CDR3 protein: CASSLRQDQETQYF
clone size: .
V gene: TRBV7-9
D gene: .
J gene: TRBJ2-5

CDR3 DNA: TGTGCCAGCAGTTACGGACAGGGAATCCGTTATGGCTACACCTTC
CDR3 protein: CASSYGQGIRYGYTF
clone size: .
V gene: TRBV6-6
D gene: TRBD1
J gene: TRBJ1-2

CDR3 DNA: TGTGCCAGTAGCGCAACAGGGGCCGTAACTGAAGCTTTCTTT
CDR3 protein: CASSATGAVTEAFF
clone size: .
V gene: TRBV19
D gene: TRBD1
J gene: TRBJ1-1

CDR3 DNA: TGTGCCAGCAGCCCCCTTCCCCGGGAGACCCAGTACTTC
CDR3 protein: CASSPLPRETQYF
clone size: .
V gene: TRBV14
D gene: .
J gene: TRBJ2-5

CDR3 DNA: TGTGCCAGCAGCTTAGGACCTAGCGGGAGCTCCTACGAGCAGTACTTC
CDR3 protein: CASSLGPSGSSYEQYF
clone size: .
V gene: TRBV11-2
D gene: TRBD2
J gene: TRBJ2-7

CDR3 DNA: TGCGCCAGCAGCCAAACTAGCGGGAGTGTTTTGAGGATCGGGGAGCTGTTTTTT
CDR3 protein: CASSQTSGSVLRIGELFF
clone size: .
V gene: TRBV4-1
D gene: TRBD2
J gene: TRBJ2-2

CDR3 DNA: TGTGCCAGCAGCTCTGCGGACACAGATACGCAGTATTTT
CDR3 protein: CASSSADTDTQYF
clone size: few
V gene: TRBV5-4
D gene: .
J gene: TRBJ2-3

CDR3 DNA: TGTGCCAGCTCACCACCTTCGAGCTCCTACAATGAGCAGTTCTTC
CDR3 protein: CASSPPSSSYNEQFF
clone size: .
V gene: TRBV18
D gene: .
J gene: TRBJ2-1

CDR3 DNA: TGTGCCAGCAGCTACGGACGGGACTCCTACAATGAGCAGTTCTTC
CDR3 protein: CASSYGRDSYNEQFF
clone size: .
V gene: TRBV7-2
D gene: .
J gene: TRBJ2-1

CDR3 DNA: TGTGCCAGCAGTTTTCAGCAGGCACACTACGAGCAGTACTTC
CDR3 protein: CASSFQQAHYEQYF
clone size: .
V gene: TRBV28
D gene: .
J gene: TRBJ2-7

CDR3 DNA: TGTGCCAGCATTGCAGGGATGGCGAACACTGAAGCTTTCTTT
CDR3 protein: CASIAGMANTEAFF
clone size: .
V gene: TRBV6-5
D gene: .
J gene: TRBJ1-1

CDR3 DNA: TGTGCCAGCAGCCAAGGCGCGACAGGGGGAGGCTACACCTTC
CDR3 protein: CASSQGATGGGYTF
clone size: .
V gene: TRBV3-1/TRBV3-2
D gene: TRBD1
J gene: TRBJ1-2

CDR3 DNA: TGTGCCAGCAGCCCACAGGGGAGGAGTGAAAAACTGTTTTTT
CDR3 protein: CASSPQGRSEKLFF
clone size: .
V gene: TRBV6-5
D gene: TRBD1
J gene: TRBJ1-4

CDR3 DNA: TGTGCCAGCAGTTACTCAGGGACACCAAACACCGGGGAGCTGTTTTTT
CDR3 protein: CASSYSGTPNTGELFF
clone size: .
V gene: TRBV6-5
D gene: .
J gene: TRBJ2-2